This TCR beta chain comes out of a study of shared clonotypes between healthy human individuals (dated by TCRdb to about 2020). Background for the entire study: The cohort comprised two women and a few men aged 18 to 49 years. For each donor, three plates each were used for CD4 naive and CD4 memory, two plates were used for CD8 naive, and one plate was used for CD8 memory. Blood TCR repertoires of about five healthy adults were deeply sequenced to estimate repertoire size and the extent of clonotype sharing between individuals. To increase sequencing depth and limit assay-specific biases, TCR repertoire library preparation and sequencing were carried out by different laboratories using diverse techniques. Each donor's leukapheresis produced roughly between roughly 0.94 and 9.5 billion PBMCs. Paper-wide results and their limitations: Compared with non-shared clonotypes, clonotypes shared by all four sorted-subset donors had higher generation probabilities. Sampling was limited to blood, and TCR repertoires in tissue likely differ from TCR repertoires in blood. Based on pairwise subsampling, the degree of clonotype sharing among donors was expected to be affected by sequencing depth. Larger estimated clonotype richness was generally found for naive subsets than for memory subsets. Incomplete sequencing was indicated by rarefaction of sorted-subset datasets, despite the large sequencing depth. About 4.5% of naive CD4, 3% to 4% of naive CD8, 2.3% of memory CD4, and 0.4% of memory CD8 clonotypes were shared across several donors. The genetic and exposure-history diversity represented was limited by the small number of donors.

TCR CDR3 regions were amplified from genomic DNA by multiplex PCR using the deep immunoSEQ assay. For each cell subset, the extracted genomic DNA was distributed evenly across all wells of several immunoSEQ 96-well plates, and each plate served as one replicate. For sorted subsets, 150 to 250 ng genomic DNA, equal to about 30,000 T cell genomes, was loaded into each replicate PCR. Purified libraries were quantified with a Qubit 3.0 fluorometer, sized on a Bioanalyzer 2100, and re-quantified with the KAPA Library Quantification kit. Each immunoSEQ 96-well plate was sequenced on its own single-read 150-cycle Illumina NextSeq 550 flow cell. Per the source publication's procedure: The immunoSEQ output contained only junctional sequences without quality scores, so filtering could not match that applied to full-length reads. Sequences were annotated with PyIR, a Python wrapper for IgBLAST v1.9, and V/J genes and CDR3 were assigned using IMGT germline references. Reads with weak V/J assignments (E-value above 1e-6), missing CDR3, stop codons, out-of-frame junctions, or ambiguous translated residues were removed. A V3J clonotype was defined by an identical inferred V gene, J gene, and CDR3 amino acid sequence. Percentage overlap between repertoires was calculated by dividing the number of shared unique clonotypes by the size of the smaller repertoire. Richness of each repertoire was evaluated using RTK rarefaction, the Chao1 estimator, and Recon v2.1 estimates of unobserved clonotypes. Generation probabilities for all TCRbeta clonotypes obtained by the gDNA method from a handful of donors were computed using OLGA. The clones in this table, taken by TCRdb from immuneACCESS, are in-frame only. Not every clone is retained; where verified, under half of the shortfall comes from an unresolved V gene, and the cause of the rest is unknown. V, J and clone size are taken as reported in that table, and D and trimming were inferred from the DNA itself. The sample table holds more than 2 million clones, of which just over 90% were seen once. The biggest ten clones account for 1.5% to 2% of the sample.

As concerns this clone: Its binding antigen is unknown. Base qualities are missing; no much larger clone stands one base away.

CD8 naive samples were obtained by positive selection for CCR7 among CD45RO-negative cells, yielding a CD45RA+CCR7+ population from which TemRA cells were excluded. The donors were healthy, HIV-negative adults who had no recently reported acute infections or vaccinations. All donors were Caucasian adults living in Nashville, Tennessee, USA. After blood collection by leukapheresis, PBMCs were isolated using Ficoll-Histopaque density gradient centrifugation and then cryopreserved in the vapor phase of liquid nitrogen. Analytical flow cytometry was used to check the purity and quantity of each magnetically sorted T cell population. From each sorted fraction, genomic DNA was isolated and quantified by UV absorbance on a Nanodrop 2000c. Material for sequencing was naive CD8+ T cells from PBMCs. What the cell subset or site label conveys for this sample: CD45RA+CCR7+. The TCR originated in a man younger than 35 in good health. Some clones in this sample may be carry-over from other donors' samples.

DNA sequence: TGCGCCAGCAGCCGAAAAGAAAGGCCCAGAGATACGCAGTATTTT. Its translation reads: CASSRKERPRDTQYF. The V gene is TRBV4-3 and the J gene is TRBJ2-3; no D gene call is confident. Taken from cysteine to phenylalanine, the CDR3 has 15 residues. The sequence is cut down to CDR3 DNA, 45 bases in frame from base 1. The trim is 4 bases for V and 5 bases for J, with a gap of 16 bases between the germline ends. Looking up the germline V gene yields CDR1 LGHNA and CDR2 YSLEER.